This T cell receptor beta chain was recorded in a study of identical twins. Study-wide points: Insertions ran lower in abundant cord blood beta clonotypes, though not in memory repertoires. Researchers reported weaker excess twin sharing in beta out-of-frame sequences. With monozygotic twins, out-of-frame TCR alpha sharing exceeded what models estimated.

cDNA carried unique molecular identifiers, and a universal primer site was added by template switching. TCRdb independently ran MiXCR on the 5' RACE reads; one entry per CDR3 protein. Of fewer than 650,000 distinct CDR3 sequences in the sample, more than 9% were seen once. The CDR3 loop spans 16 amino acids. V lost 3 bases to trimming and J lost 4 bases; unmatched junction nucleotides: 5. CDR1 is MGHRA and CDR2 is YSYEKL in the germline V gene. This clonotype was counted a few times. No antigen is known for it. These data were also filed under a second study, of yellow fever vaccine responses in identical twins.

The specimen was PBMCs. The chain uses TRBV4-1 and TRBJ2-5; TRBD2 agrees at 13 bases. This TCR derives from a woman in her late teens or twenties in good health. In DNA, the CDR3 is TGCGCCAGCAGCCAGGGACTAGCGGGACTCACAGAGACCCAGTACTTC. It encodes CASSQGLAGLTETQYF.